This T cell receptor beta chain was sequenced during a study of blood T cell repertoires in COVID-19 (dated by TCRdb to about 2020). At the level of the whole study: Samples from collaborators originated in the United States, Italy and Spain and spanned both the acute and convalescent phases of COVID-19. The material from the prospective study consisted of cDNA or gDNA derived from T cells, B-cell-depleted T cells, or PBMCs. Subjects who had been exposed to COVID-19, were actively infected with it, or had recovered from it provided the deeply sampled blood TCRbeta repertoires that made up the dataset. A freely available public database, intended as a resource for researchers studying the immune response to SARS-CoV-2, is where the repertoires were released. The samples were drawn from two sources: the first 160 participants of the ongoing ImmuneRACE study, and over 1,000 subjects contributed by 6 global collaborators. Nearly every sample came with metadata listing a de-identified subject ID, COVID-19 status, age in years and sex. Where HLA class I and class II types were available, the types were taken from metadata supplied by the sample provider, not from assay-based typing.

What the authors observed across the whole study: The amount of clinical and demographic metadata varied by source and participant and was provided uncurated.

The CDR3 goes from the cysteine to the phenylalanine over 13 residues. Only the CDR3 DNA stays, 39 bases, in frame from base 1. CDR1 and CDR2 (SGDLS, YYNGEE) derive from the germline V gene. At the junction V is shortened by 0 bases and J by 15 bases, with 16 bases in between. TCRbeta CDR3 regions were amplified from genomic DNA by means of the immunoSEQ Assay, a bias-controlled multiplex PCR. In the original analysis: The number of nucleated cells in each sample was estimated from the amplification of reference gene primers within the assay. Sequence reads were collapsed and filtered to measure the absolute abundance of every unique TCRbeta CDR3 rearrangement. For each sample, productive Simpson clonality was calculated as the square root of Simpson's diversity index over productive rearrangements. TCRdb re-hosts the immuneACCESS table, in-frame sequences only. Its copies lack some clones; in the studies checked, an unresolved V gene accounts for under half of them, and the cause for the rest is not known. V and J calls and clone size follow that table, whereas D and trimming were derived from the DNA. For this sample there are tens of thousands of clones; 79% appear just once. 5% to 6% of the sample is taken by the ten largest.

The collaborating institutions used their own protocols to collect whole blood in K2EDTA tubes. Collaborator samples were shipped for TCRbeta analysis as frozen whole blood, isolated PBMCs, or DNA extracted from either sample type. A word on this clone: Its antigen is unknown. Base qualities are not at hand, and no much larger clone is one base apart.

The V gene is TRBV9 and the J gene is TRBJ2-1; the D gene is perhaps TRBD2, on 7 matching bases. The sample was peripheral blood. This TCR derives from a woman of 80 years or more with active or convalescent COVID-19. The CDR3 has the sequence CASSVDGGAVTFF. The DNA sequence follows: TGTGCCAGCAGCGTAGATGGGGGGGCGGTGACGTTCTTC. Extended through the reference TRBV9 and TRBJ2-1 proteins, this CDR3 yields the full variable domain: DSGVTQTPKHLITATGQRVTLRCSPRSGDLSVYWYQQSLDQGLQFLIQYYNGEERAKGNILERFSAQQFPDLHSELNLSSLELGDSALYFCASSVDGGAVTFFGPGTRLTVL.